These 25 T cell receptor beta chains were sequenced from one sample in a study of PD-L1 blockade in urothelial cancer. TCRdb's copy holds only in-frame clones and misses some; the assay was immunoSEQ multiplex PCR. Among 35,000 to 40,000 clones listed, roughly 80% were seen once. Time point here: pretreatment peripheral blood. The sequencing used PBMCs, collected around atezolizumab (anti-PD-L1) treatment. Every receptor here comes from a man aged 55 to 70 with urothelial cancer.

The chain uses TRBV7-2 and TRBJ2-7; 15 bases are shared with TRBD2. Per the germline V gene, CDR1 is SGHTA and CDR2 is FQGNSA. Trimming took 0 bases from V and 7 from J; bases not matched to a gene: 10. The CDR3 consists of 18 residues. Written as DNA, the CDR3 is TGTGCCAGCAGCTTAGCGCGGACTAGCGGGGGGGGGATGAGTGAGCAGTACTTC. Translation: CASSLARTSGGGMSEQYF.

This clone was picked up a small number of times. Additional DNA sequences in this sample encode the identical CDR3. The chain employs TRBV2 and TRBJ2-2; 7 bases line up with TRBD2. This CDR3 has 14 amino acids. After removal of 6 bases from V and 7 bases from J, the junction contained 8 bases not matched to a gene. Germline-derived CDR1 and CDR2 are SNHLY and FYNNEI. This chain's CDR3 is CASRVAREGGELFF. In DNA, the CDR3 is TGTGCCAGCAGGGTAGCCAGGGAGGGCGGGGAGCTGTTTTTT.

In this sample, this clone turned up once. The V gene is TRBV18, the J gene TRBJ2-2, with TRBD1 matching over 8 bases. J lost 3 bases, V lost 4 bases, and 4 bases had no gene match. The CDR3 runs 15 residues. The germline V gene encodes CDR1 KGHSH and CDR2 LQKENI. CDR3 DNA sequence: TGTGCCAGCTCACGGGCGACAGGGGACACCGGGGAGCTGTTTTTT. The encoded protein is CASSRATGDTGELFF.

The chain combines TRBV2 with TRBJ1-6; no clear D. CDR3 length: 13 amino acids. V lost 7 bases to trimming and J lost 7 bases, with 11 bases between them. The germline V gene has CDR1 SNHLY and CDR2 FYNNEI. This CDR3 reads CASTRESNSPLHF. The CDR3 nucleotides are TGTGCCAGCACACGGGAGTCGAATTCACCCCTCCACTTT.

The chain is built from TRBV5-1 and TRBJ1-3; 9 bases agree with TRBD1. Trimming at V came to 0 bases and at J to 0 bases, leaving 1 base not matched to a gene. This CDR3 is 16 amino acids long. CDR1 and CDR2 (germline): SGHRS, YFSETQ. In nucleotides, the CDR3 is TGCGCCAGCAGCTTGGCGACAGGGGGCTCTGGAAACACCATATATTTT. Translating it yields CASSLATGGSGNTIYF. Together with reference TRBV5-1 and TRBJ1-3, the CDR3 gives the full variable domain: KAGVTQTPRYLIKTRGQQVTLSCSPISGHRSVSWYQQTPGQGLQFLFEYFSETQRNKGNFPGRFSGRQFSNSRSEMNVSTLELGDSALYLCASSLATGGSGNTIYFGEGSWLTVV.

The rearrangement links TRBV7-9 to TRBJ2-1; TRBD2 agrees at 8 bases. This CDR3 has 15 residues. CDR1 and CDR2 (germline): SEHNR, FQNEAQ (reference sequence). The V segment lost 5 bases and the J segment 3 bases; nucleotides outside the gene matches: 6. This CDR3 is CASSRTSGNYNEQFF. CDR3 bases: TGTGCCAGCAGCAGAACTAGCGGCAACTACAATGAGCAGTTCTTC. The complete variable domain, with remaining parts taken from reference TRBV7-9 and TRBJ2-1, reads DTGVSQNPRHKITKRGQNVTFRCDPISEHNRLYWYRQTLGQGPEFLTYFQNEAQLEKSRLLSDRFSAERPKGSFSTLEIQRTEQGDSAMYLCASSRTSGNYNEQFFGPGTRLTVL.

This clone was counted between two and nine times. The chain carries TRBV10-3 and TRBJ1-3; 9 bases agree with TRBD1. CDR3 length: 14 amino acids. J lost 1 base, V lost 6 bases, and 1 base had no gene match. Germline CDR1 is ENHRY and CDR2 is SYGVKD. CDR3: CAIRGTGSGNTIYF. Written as DNA, the CDR3 is TGTGCCATCAGAGGGACAGGGTCTGGAAACACCATATATTTT.

The J gene is TRBJ2-7, the V gene TRBV5-4; D remains unclear. V lost 3 bases to trimming and J lost 2 bases, with 9 bases between them. The germline V gene encodes CDR1 SGHNT and CDR2 YYREEE (reference sequence). The CDR3 runs to 13 residues. The CDR3 bases are TGTGCCAGCAGCTCCACAGAAGCCTACGAGCAGTACTTC. This translates into CASSSTEAYEQYF. Looking up the rest from reference TRBV5-4 and TRBJ2-7 gives the full variable domain: ETGVTQSPTHLIKTRGQQVTLRCSSQSGHNTVSWYQQALGQGPQFIFQYYREEENGRGNFPPRFSGLQFPNYSSELNVNALELDDSALYLCASSSTEAYEQYFGPGTRLTVT.

The chain combines TRBV2 with TRBJ1-5, with D unclear. V was trimmed by 5 bases and J by 4 bases, leaving 9 bases between them. Germline CDR1 and CDR2: SNHLY and FYNNEI. The CDR3 extends over 13 amino acids. CDR3: CASSLGVNQPQHF. The CDR3 nucleotides read TGTGCCAGCAGTCTCGGGGTAAATCAGCCCCAGCATTTT.

V is TRBV6-7 and J is TRBJ2-2, with TRBD1 as a possible D gene (5 bases). TRBV6-7 is reported as an ORF; its role is uncertain. CDR3 length: 19 residues. Trimming removed 0 bases from V and 3 bases from J, with 20 bases in between. The CDR3 is CASSYSKWVRTQDTGELFF. The CDR3 DNA is TGTGCCAGCAGTTACTCGAAGTGGGTTAGGACACAAGACACCGGGGAGCTGTTTTTT.

The gene calls are TRBV4-1 and TRBJ1-3; unclear D gene. Germline V gene sequence: CDR1 MGHRA, CDR2 YSYEKL. CDR3 size: 15 residues. V was shortened by 0 bases and J by 1 base, with 7 bases between the two germline ends. The CDR3 DNA reads TGCGCCAGCAGCCAAGATTTCTCGTCTGGAAACACCATATATTTT. Protein sequence: CASSQDFSSGNTIYF.

The genes are TRBV6-1 and TRBJ1-5; weak D call: TRBD1 (5 bases). V dropped 1 base and J dropped 4 bases, with 8 bases sitting between them. Germline-derived CDR1 and CDR2 are MNHNS and SASEGT. There are 14 residues in the CDR3. The CDR3 DNA reads TGTGCCAGCAGTGAAGGGGGCCAAAATCAGCCCCAGCATTTT. Translating it yields CASSEGGQNQPQHF.

In its sample, this clone was seen a few times. In DNA form, the CDR3 reads TGTGCCAGCAGACGGACAGGGAGGGGTTACGAGCAGTACTTC. This sequence encodes CASRRTGRGYEQYF. This rearrangement joins TRBV6-1 to TRBJ2-7; possibly TRBD1 for D (8 bases). Trimming shortened V by 6 bases and J by 4 bases, and 16 bases separated the two germline ends. This CDR3 comprises 14 residues. The germline V gene encodes CDR1 MNHNS and CDR2 SASEGT.

This clone was counted a single time. CDR3 loop: CASSIAVQDTQYF. The DNA of the CDR3 is TGTGCCAGTAGTATTGCGGTGCAAGATACGCAGTATTTT. This chain connects TRBV19 to TRBJ2-3, with D hard to call. CDR1 LNHDA and CDR2 SQIVND come from the germline V gene (reference sequence). This CDR3 has 13 residues. V was pared by 3 bases and J by 5 bases, with 9 bases between.

The chain employs TRBV20-1 and TRBJ1-2; the D gene is possibly TRBD1 (5 bases). V was trimmed by 4 bases and J by 8 bases, leaving 11 bases between them. This CDR3 region has 11 residues. Germline V gene lookup returns CDR1 DFQATT and CDR2 SNEGSKA (reference sequence). CDR3 amino acids: CSATSGNGYTF. The CDR3 DNA reads TGCAGTGCTACCTCAGGGAACGGCTACACCTTC.

This clone occurred a few times. This chain uses TRBV10-3 with TRBJ2-7; perhaps TRBD1 as D (5 bases). The length of the CDR3 is 13 residues. Trimming removed 6 bases at V and 9 bases at J, with 18 bases between. Germline assignment: CDR1 ENHRY and CDR2 SYGVKD. The CDR3 DNA follows: TGTGCCATCAGGGACACAGCCGCCCTTGGGCAGTACTTC. Translation gives CAIRDTAALGQYF.

The chain couples TRBV5-4 to TRBJ1-2; 8 nucleotides line up with TRBD1. The V gene end was trimmed by 4 bases and the J gene end by 8 bases; junction bases not matched to a gene: 16. The length of the CDR3 is 16 residues. CDR1 and CDR2 (germline): SGHNT, YYREEE (reference sequence). The CDR3 region is CASSTGGDRSFAGYTF. DNA for the CDR3: TGTGCCAGCAGCACCGGAGGGGACAGGTCGTTTGCCGGCTACACCTTC.

V gene TRBV28 combines with J gene TRBJ2-7; 9 bases map to TRBD1. This CDR3 contains 15 residues. Germline V gene lookup returns CDR1 MDHEN and CDR2 SYDVKM. J gave up 2 bases and V 7 bases, and 9 bases lay outside the gene matches. CDR3 protein: CASTLGRQGAYEQYF. The CDR3 bases are TGTGCCAGCACCCTGGGGAGACAGGGGGCCTACGAGCAGTACTTC.

The chain carries TRBV5-1 and TRBJ1-1, with D possibly being TRBD1 (5 bases). Per germline, CDR1 SGHRS and CDR2 YFSETQ. The V gene lost 2 bases and the J gene lost 1 base, with 18 bases spanning the gap. This CDR3 has 17 residues. The DNA of the CDR3 is TGCGCCAGCAGCTTCCGGGCCGGCGGTGGGGCGAACACTGAAGCTTTCTTT. Its translation: CASSFRAGGGANTEAFF. Combining the CDR3 with reference TRBV5-1 and TRBJ1-1 gives the whole variable domain KAGVTQTPRYLIKTRGQQVTLSCSPISGHRSVSWYQQTPGQGLQFLFEYFSETQRNKGNFPGRFSGRQFSNSRSEMNVSTLELGDSALYLCASSFRAGGGANTEAFFGQGTRLTVV.

The chain employs TRBV5-1 and TRBJ1-3; tentative D call: TRBD1 (6 bases). This CDR3 is 13 amino acids long. With 3 bases removed from V and 8 bases from J, the gap between germline ends came to 12 bases. Germline CDR1 reads SGHRS; CDR2 reads YFSETQ. CDR3 region: CASSSNPGDTIYF. The CDR3 nucleotides are TGCGCCAGCAGCTCTAACCCAGGGGACACCATATATTTT.

This clone is a singleton in its sample. The V gene is TRBV28, the J gene TRBJ1-2; no reliable D call. Germline CDR1 is MDHEN and CDR2 is SYDVKM. Trimming left V 8 bases short and J 2 bases short, with 9 bases between. The CDR3 runs to 12 residues. CDR3 amino acids: CASRQANYGYTF. CDR3 nucleotides: TGTGCCAGCCGCCAGGCCAACTATGGCTACACCTTC.

The chain combines TRBV7-2 with TRBJ2-7; D unclear. V was clipped by 1 base and J by 3 bases, with 16 bases between them. CDR3 length equals 16 residues. Germline CDR1 SGHTA, CDR2 FQGNSA. The DNA of the CDR3 is TGTGCCAGCAGCTTAGGTGGCAATGGTATCCTCTACGAGCAGTACTTC. It encodes CASSLGGNGILYEQYF.

The genes are TRBV10-3 and TRBJ1-2, with TRBD1 as a possible D gene (5 bases). The CDR3 totals 14 residues. CDR1 ENHRY and CDR2 SYGVKD come from the germline V gene. Between the trimmed V and J ends, which lost 0 bases and 6 bases, there was a span of 11 bases. The chain's CDR3 is CAISESAGYDGYTF. The CDR3 bases are TGTGCCATCAGTGAGTCGGCAGGGTACGATGGCTACACCTTC.

CDR3 bases: TGTGCCAGCCGCGGGCCTGATAATTCACCCCTCCACTTT. Translating it yields CASRGPDNSPLHF. The V call is TRBV6-1, the J call TRBJ1-6, with D unclear. Looked up from germline, CDR1 is MNHNS and CDR2 is SASEGT. This CDR3 comprises 13 residues. With 8 bases removed from V and 5 bases from J, the gap between germline ends came to 10 bases.

The CDR3 bases are TGTGCCAGCAGCCCGACAGGGGCAGGAAACACCATATATTTT. Protein product: CASSPTGAGNTIYF. The chain recombines TRBV5-4 with TRBJ1-3; 8 nucleotides align to TRBD1. The CDR3 contains 14 residues. J was trimmed by 4 bases and V by 4 bases; bases with no gene match: 4. CDR1 and CDR2 (germline): SGHNT, YYREEE (reference sequence).